The clone carrying this T cell receptor (beta chain) occurred many times. The antigen is undetermined. These data are taken from a study of identical twins. Looked up from germline, CDR1 is MNHEY and CDR2 is SMNVEV (reference sequence). Deletions cut 3 bases from V and 1 base from J, with 6 bases between. This CDR3 region has 13 residues. TCRdb reanalysed the 5' RACE reads using MiXCR and keeps one entry per CDR3 protein. The table records about 390,000 distinct CDR3 sequences, about 9% of them present only once. Overall study results and limits: Monozygotic twins shared more out-of-frame TCR alpha than recombination models predicted. A lower insertion count was a feature of abundant cord blood beta clonotypes, with no such feature in memory repertoires.

Sequencing input: naive T cells sorted from blood. This receptor was taken from a woman aged 50 to 65 in good health. The J gene is TRBJ1-1, the V gene TRBV27; unclear D gene. The CDR3 DNA reads as TGTGCCAGCAGTTTTATAGGGAACACTGAAGCTTTCTTT. The encoded protein is CASSFIGNTEAFF.